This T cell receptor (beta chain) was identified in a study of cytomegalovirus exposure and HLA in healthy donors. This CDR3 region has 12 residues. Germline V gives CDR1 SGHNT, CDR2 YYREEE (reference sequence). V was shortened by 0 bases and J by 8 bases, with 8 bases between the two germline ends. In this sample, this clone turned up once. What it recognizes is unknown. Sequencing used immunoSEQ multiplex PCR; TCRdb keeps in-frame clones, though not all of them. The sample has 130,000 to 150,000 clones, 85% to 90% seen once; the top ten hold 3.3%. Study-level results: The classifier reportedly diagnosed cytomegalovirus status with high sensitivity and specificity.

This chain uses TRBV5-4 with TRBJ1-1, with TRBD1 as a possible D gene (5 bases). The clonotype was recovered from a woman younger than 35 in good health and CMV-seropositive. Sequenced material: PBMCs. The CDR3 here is CASSLARAEAFF. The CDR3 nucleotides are TGTGCCAGCAGCTTGGCCAGGGCGGAAGCTTTCTTT.